The 15 T cell receptor beta chains reported below all come from one sample, sequenced in a study of blood T cell repertoires in COVID-19 (dated by TCRdb to the early 2020s). The protocol used for the library was the immunoSEQ multiplex PCR assay. Here the immuneACCESS table is served through TCRdb, limited to in-frame sequences with V and J called. Missing clones are a known gap in these copies; in checked studies unresolved V genes cover under half, and the rest lacks a known reason. The sample yields tens of thousands of clones; roughly four fifths were counted once. In total, the top ten clones hold more than 8% of the sample. The sequencing input was peripheral blood. These receptors all come from a woman aged 80 or older with acute or convalescent COVID-19.

The J gene is TRBJ2-7, the V gene TRBV19, with D possibly TRBD2 on 6 matching bases. This CDR3 comprises 15 residues. Germline CDR1 LNHDA, CDR2 SQIVND (reference sequence). V lost 3 bases and J lost 2, with 14 bases in between. The CDR3 sequence: CASSMAAGWPYEQYF. In nucleotides, the CDR3 is TGTGCCAGTAGTATGGCTGCGGGATGGCCCTACGAGCAGTACTTC.

This chain links TRBV5-1 with TRBJ1-5; a weak D match, TRBD1 (5 bases). V was pared by 4 bases and J by 6 bases, with 17 bases between. The CDR3 has 15 amino acids. Germline lookup yields CDR1 SGHRS and CDR2 YFSETQ. CDR3 loop: CASSVGTGGGQPQHF. CDR3 sequence (DNA): TGCGCCAGCAGCGTCGGGACGGGGGGTGGTCAGCCCCAGCATTTT.

Within the sample, this clone is medium-sized. The chain links TRBV5-1 to TRBJ2-7, with 8 nucleotides matching TRBD2. The germline V gene has CDR1 SGHRS and CDR2 YFSETQ. The V segment lost 4 bases and the J segment 5 bases; nucleotides outside the gene matches: 8. CDR3 length: 14 residues. CDR3 residues: CASSRAGEGDEQYF. The CDR3 DNA reads as TGCGCCAGCAGCCGAGCGGGAGAGGGCGACGAGCAGTACTTC. Filled out from reference TRBV5-1 and TRBJ2-7, the complete variable domain reads KAGVTQTPRYLIKTRGQQVTLSCSPISGHRSVSWYQQTPGQGLQFLFEYFSETQRNKGNFPGRFSGRQFSNSRSEMNVSTLELGDSALYLCASSRAGEGDEQYFGPGTRLTVT.

The genes are TRBV11-3 and TRBJ2-1, with 7 bases that match TRBD2. The CDR3 extends over 17 amino acids. V lost 5 bases to trimming and J lost 4 bases; unmatched junction nucleotides: 14. CDR1 SGHNT and CDR2 YENEEA come from the germline V gene. In nucleotides, the CDR3 is TGTGCCAGCAGCCCGTCCGCGGGAGCGGGAAGATACAATGAGCAGTTCTTC. Translated: CASSPSAGAGRYNEQFF.

The chain uses TRBV7-8 and TRBJ2-7, with D perhaps TRBD2 (6 bases). The CDR3 extends over 15 amino acids. Trimming left V 5 bases short and J 0 bases short, with 14 bases between. The V gene's germline CDR1 is SGHVS and CDR2 FQNEAQ. CDR3 DNA: TGTGCCAGCAGCACGACGGAGGGGTCCTCCTACGAGCAGTACTTC. Its translation is CASSTTEGSSYEQYF. Filled out from reference TRBV7-8 and TRBJ2-7, the complete variable domain reads GAGVSQSPRYKVAKRGQDVALRCDPISGHVSLFWYQQALGQGPEFLTYFQNEAQLDKSGLPSDRFFAERPEGSVSTLKIQRTQQEDSAVYLCASSTTEGSSYEQYFGPGTRLTVT.

The chain combines TRBV29-1 with TRBJ1-2, with D perhaps matching TRBD1 (5 bases). V was trimmed by 4 bases and J by 1 base, leaving 7 bases between them. Germline V gene data show CDR1 as SQVTM and CDR2 as ANQGSEA. The CDR3 totals 12 residues. CDR3 region: CSVGGFNYGYTF. The CDR3, as DNA: TGCAGCGTTGGGGGCTTTAACTATGGCTACACCTTC.

The chain couples TRBV18 to TRBJ1-2, with 8 nucleotides matching TRBD1. CDR1 KGHSH and CDR2 LQKENI come from the germline V gene. J lost 8 bases, V lost 1 base, and 6 bases had no gene match. The CDR3 spans 14 residues. CDR3 coding DNA: TGTGCCAGCTCACCACTTGGACAGGGCGAGGGCTACACCTTC. Translated, it gives CASSPLGQGEGYTF.

The chain is built from TRBV5-1 and TRBJ2-2, with 9 positions matching TRBD2. Germline CDR1 and CDR2: SGHRS and YFSETQ. The junction had 4 bases not matched to a gene; V was cut back by 3 bases and J by 7 bases. The CDR3 is 14 residues long. CDR3 in DNA: TGCGCCAGCAGCTGGACTAGCGTTGGCGGGGAGCTGTTTTTT. It specifies CASSWTSVGGELFF.

The rearrangement joins TRBV5-8 to TRBJ1-3, with D perhaps matching TRBD1 (6 bases). In germline, CDR1 is SGHTS, CDR2 YDEGEE. V was trimmed by 2 bases and J by 2 bases, leaving 11 bases between them. The CDR3 spans 15 residues. CDR3 in amino acids: CASSFGNRAGNTIYF. CDR3 nucleotide sequence: TGTGCCAGCAGCTTCGGGAACAGGGCTGGAAACACCATATATTTT.

The genes are TRBV18 and TRBJ2-6; D call uncertain. Trimming removed 1 base from V and 0 bases from J, with 10 bases in between. The germline V gene has CDR1 KGHSH and CDR2 LQKENI. The CDR3 runs to 17 residues. The CDR3 protein is CASSPRAGSSGANVLTF. The DNA for the CDR3 is TGTGCCAGCTCACCACGGGCAGGAAGCTCTGGGGCCAACGTCCTGACTTTC.

The chain joins TRBV18 to TRBJ2-5; 7 nucleotides agree with TRBD1. J was trimmed by 3 bases and V by 5 bases; bases with no gene match: 3. CDR3 length: 13 amino acids. CDR1 is KGHSH, CDR2 LQKENI, per germline. CDR3 sequence reads: CASSRGTEETQYF. The CDR3 DNA reads TGTGCCAGCTCAAGGGGGACAGAAGAGACCCAGTACTTC.

This sequence joins TRBV11-2 and TRBJ1-3; D is unresolved. Germline V gene lookup returns CDR1 SGHAT and CDR2 FQNNGV. The V end lost 2 bases, the J end lost 3 bases, and 8 bases lay between the germline ends. This CDR3 comprises 14 residues. The chain's CDR3 is CASSLRRFGNTIYF. The CDR3 DNA reads as TGTGCCAGCAGCTTAAGGAGGTTTGGAAACACCATATATTTT.

This clone was counted a single time. This chain joins TRBV5-6 and TRBJ2-2, with unresolved D. Germline V lookup: CDR1 SGHDT, CDR2 YYEEEE. The CDR3 is made up of 15 amino acids. Trimming shortened V by 1 base and J by 4 bases, and 11 bases separated the two germline ends. CDR3 sequence: CASSLIEQSTGELFF. The CDR3 coding sequence is TGTGCCAGCAGCTTGATTGAACAGAGCACCGGGGAGCTGTTTTTT.

The chain carries TRBV6-5 and TRBJ1-1; D may be TRBD1 (5 bases). The CDR3 is 15 amino acids. Germline lookup yields CDR1 MNHEY and CDR2 SVGAGI. The germline V and J ends were trimmed by 6 bases and 1 base, with 15 bases remaining between them. CDR3 in amino acids: CASSGRGLKNTEAFF. In DNA, the CDR3 is TGTGCCAGCAGCGGTCGGGGACTAAAGAACACTGAAGCTTTCTTT.

V is TRBV5-8 and J is TRBJ1-5; D perhaps matches TRBD1 (5 bases). The CDR3 covers 14 residues. CDR1 and CDR2 from the germline V gene are SGHTS and YDEGEE. V dropped 4 bases and J dropped 4 bases, with 12 bases sitting between them. CDR3 in DNA: TGTGCCAGCAGCGGTAGGGGAAGGAATCAGCCCCAGCATTTT. Amino acid sequence: CASSGRGRNQPQHF.